These 5 T cell receptor beta chains were sequenced from one sample in a study of CD8 T cells in ankylosing spondylitis. TCRdb recomputed calls from the 5' RACE reads with MiXCR, one row per CDR3 protein. The sample has some 240,000 distinct CDR3 sequences; 20% to 30% are singletons. Input material: blood, either unsorted or a sorted T cell fraction (not recorded which). The source is a male donor with ankylosing spondylitis or in good health (not recorded which).

Ten or more counts support this clonotype. V gene TRBV20-1 combines with J gene TRBJ2-7; D is unresolved. The CDR3 is made up of 14 amino acids. CDR1 is DFQATT and CDR2 is SNEGSKA in the germline V gene (reference sequence). The ends were cut back, 1 base at V and 5 bases at J, with 15 bases in the middle. CDR3 sequence: CSARGRRSVDEQYF. Here the CDR3 DNA reads TGCAGTGCTAGAGGTCGGCGAAGCGTCGACGAGCAGTACTTC.

This clonotype appeared a single time. CDR3 sequence reads: CASSFVETTDTQYF. The DNA for the CDR3 is TGTGCCAGCAGTTTCGTGGAAACCACAGATACGCAGTATTTT. The J gene is TRBJ2-3, the V gene TRBV27; D uncertain. CDR3 length: 14 amino acids. Germline CDR1 and CDR2: MNHEY and SMNVEV (reference sequence). Between the trimmed V and J ends, which lost 3 bases and 2 bases, there was a span of 9 bases.

This clonotype has at least ten counts. This rearrangement joins TRBV29-1 to TRBJ2-1; unclear D gene. Germline CDR1 and CDR2: SQVTM and ANQGSEA. This CDR3 has 11 amino acids. The ends were cut back, 6 bases at V and 9 bases at J, with 12 bases in the middle. The CDR3, as DNA: TGCAGCGTGGTGTATGCTGCTGAGCAGTTCTTC. As protein: CSVVYAAEQFF.

This clonotype showed up just a few times. The V gene is TRBV20-1, the J gene TRBJ2-5; 9 bases line up with TRBD2. V was pared by 0 bases and J by 6 bases, with 5 bases of the junction left unmatched. The CDR3 has 14 amino acids. Germline CDR1 reads DFQATT; CDR2 reads SNEGSKA (reference sequence). Here the CDR3 DNA reads TGCAGTGCTAGAGATCCTTCTAGCGGGAAGACCCAGTACTTC. It specifies CSARDPSSGKTQYF.

This clonotype appeared a single time. The rearrangement links TRBV15 to TRBJ2-5, with a tentative D call TRBD1 (6 bases). CDR3 length: 15 amino acids. Germline loops: CDR1 LNHNV, CDR2 YYDKDF (reference sequence). Trimming shortened V by 0 bases and J by 5 bases, and 13 bases separated the two germline ends. In nucleotides, the CDR3 is TGTGCCACCAGCAGAGAGGGTAGGGGGAAGGAGACCCAGTACTTC. Residues: CATSREGRGKETQYF.